Listed below are T cell receptor beta chains from one sample, sequenced in a study of blood T cell repertoires in COVID-19. Produced via immunoSEQ multiplex PCR; TCRdb's table is partial and in-frame only. The table includes roughly 38,000 clones, 85% to 90% detected once. Material for sequencing was peripheral blood. The receptors originated from a man aged 50 or older in a cohort sampled during active COVID-19. Each CDR3 is given with its conserved first and last residue. D genes are given only for firm matches. The size of a clone is reported for some rows only, either as once, few or many, or as a class for expanded clones.

D gene	V gene	J gene	clone size	CDR3 DNA	CDR3 protein
NA	TRBV5-1	TRBJ1-1	NA	TGCGCCAGCAGCTTGGTAGGGGCGGGAGGGTTGGTTGAAGCTTTCTTT	CASSLVGAGGLVEAFF
NA	TRBV9	TRBJ2-2	NA	TGTGCCAGCAGCGTTTCAAGCGGCACGAACACCGGGGAGCTGTTTTTT	CASSVSSGTNTGELFF
TRBD1	TRBV2	TRBJ2-3	once	TGTGCCAGCAGTGGGGGGACAGGGGGCGCCGCAGATACGCAGTATTTT	CASSGGTGGAADTQYF
NA	TRBV20-1	TRBJ2-1	NA	TGCAGTGCTAGTCCCGAGACGGAGTACAATGAGCAGTTCTTC	CSASPETEYNEQFF
TRBD2	TRBV10-1	TRBJ2-7	NA	TGCGCCAGCAGGAGGACTAGCGGGGGTAGGTACGAGCAGTACTTC	CASRRTSGGRYEQYF
NA	TRBV27	TRBJ2-7	NA	TGTGCCAGCAGTTTATCTCCCAACTACGAGCAGTACTTC	CASSLSPNYEQYF
TRBD2	TRBV7-6	TRBJ2-2	NA	TGTGCCACCTTGGAGCTTCCTAGCCGGCGGGAGGGCTTAAAGAACACCGGGGAGCTGTTTTTT	CATLELPSRREGLKNTGELFF
TRBD2	TRBV7-8	TRBJ2-7	NA	TGTGCCAGCAGCTTACTAGCGGGGGAGAACTACGAGCAGTACTTC	CASSLLAGENYEQYF
NA	TRBV11-2	TRBJ1-4	few	TGTGCCAGCAGCCCCCCAGCAACTAATGAAAAACTGTTTTTT	CASSPPATNEKLFF
TRBD1	TRBV6-2/TRBV6-3	TRBJ2-7	NA	TGTGCCAGCAGTTACGAATATACTGGACAGGCTTACTTTTCCTACGAGCAGTACTTC	CASSYEYTGQAYFSYEQYF
NA	TRBV11-1	TRBJ2-7	NA	TGTGCCAGCAGCCTCCGCGGACGGGACTACGAGCAGTACTTC	CASSLRGRDYEQYF
TRBD2	TRBV30	TRBJ2-1	NA	TGTGCCTGGAGAGCCGGGACTAGTTTTAATGAGCAGTTCTTC	CAWRAGTSFNEQFF
NA	TRBV4-1	TRBJ1-1	NA	TGCGCCAGCAGCCAAGAGCTGGCAGGCAATTCTCGGGCTTTCTTT	CASSQELAGNSRAFF
TRBD2	TRBV15	TRBJ2-4	NA	TGTGCCACCAGCAGAGATATGGGACTAGCGGGAGATCAGTACTTC	CATSRDMGLAGDQYF
NA	TRBV6-1	TRBJ1-2	NA	TGTGCCAGCAGTGAAGTTCAGTACTATGGCTACACCTTC	CASSEVQYYGYTF